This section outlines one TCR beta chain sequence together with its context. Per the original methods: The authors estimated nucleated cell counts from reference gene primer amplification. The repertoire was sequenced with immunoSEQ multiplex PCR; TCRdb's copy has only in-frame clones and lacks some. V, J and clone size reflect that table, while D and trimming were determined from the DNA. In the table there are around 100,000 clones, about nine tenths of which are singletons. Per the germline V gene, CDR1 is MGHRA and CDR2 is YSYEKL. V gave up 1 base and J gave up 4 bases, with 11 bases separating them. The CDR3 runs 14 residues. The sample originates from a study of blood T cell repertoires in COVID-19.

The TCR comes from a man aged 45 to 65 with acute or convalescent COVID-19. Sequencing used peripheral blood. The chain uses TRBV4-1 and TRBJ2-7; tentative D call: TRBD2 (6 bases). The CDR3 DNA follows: TGCGCCAGCAGCCAAGTGGAGGGCAGTTACGAGCAGTACTTC. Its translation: CASSQVEGSYEQYF.